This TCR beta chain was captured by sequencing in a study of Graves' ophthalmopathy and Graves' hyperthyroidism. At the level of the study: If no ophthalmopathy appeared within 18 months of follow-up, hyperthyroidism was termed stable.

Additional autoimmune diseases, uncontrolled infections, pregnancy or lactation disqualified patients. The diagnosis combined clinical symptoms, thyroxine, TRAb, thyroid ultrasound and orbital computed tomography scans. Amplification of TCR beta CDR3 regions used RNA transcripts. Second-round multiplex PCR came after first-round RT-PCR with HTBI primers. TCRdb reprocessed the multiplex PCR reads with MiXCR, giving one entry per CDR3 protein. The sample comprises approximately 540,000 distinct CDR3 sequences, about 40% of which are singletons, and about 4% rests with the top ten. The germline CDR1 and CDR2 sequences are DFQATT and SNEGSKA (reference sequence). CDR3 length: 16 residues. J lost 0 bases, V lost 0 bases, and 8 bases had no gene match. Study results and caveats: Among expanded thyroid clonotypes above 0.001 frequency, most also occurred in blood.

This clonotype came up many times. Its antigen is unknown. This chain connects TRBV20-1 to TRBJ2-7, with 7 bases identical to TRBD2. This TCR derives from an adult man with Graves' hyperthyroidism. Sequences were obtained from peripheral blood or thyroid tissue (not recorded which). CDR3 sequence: CSARDVWGGSSYEQYF. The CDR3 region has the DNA TGCAGTGCTAGAGACGTGTGGGGGGGTAGCTCCTACGAGCAGTACTTC.